The rows below give T cell receptor beta chains drawn from one sample of a study of cytomegalovirus exposure and HLA in healthy donors. The assay was immunoSEQ multiplex PCR, and TCRdb's table has in-frame clones only and misses some. The sample shows approximately 160,000 clones, roughly nine tenths of them seen only once. The specimen sequenced was PBMCs. All receptors come from a man aged 18-30 years in good health and CMV-seropositive. The CDR3 runs from the conserved cysteine through the conserved F or W. The D gene is left open where the match is weak. For some rows the clone size is stated as once, few or many, or as a class when expanded; others skip it.

NA	TRBV12-1	TRBJ1-1	17	NA	CASSFVPGGQFCTEAFF	TGTGCCAGCAGCTTTGTCCCCGGTGGACAGTTCTGCACTGAAGCTTTCTTT
NA	TRBV7-9	TRBJ2-1	16	TRBD2	CASSGGLAGTHNEQFF	TGTGCCAGCAGCGGTGGACTAGCGGGGACCCACAATGAGCAGTTCTTC
NA	TRBV11-2	TRBJ2-1	15	NA	CASSLDPTRNNEQFF	TGTGCCAGCAGCTTAGATCCTACGAGGAACAATGAGCAGTTCTTC
NA	TRBV19	TRBJ2-3	17	TRBD2	CASSPDGLAGVTDTQYF	TGTGCCAGTAGTCCTGATGGGCTAGCGGGAGTCACAGATACGCAGTATTTT
NA	TRBV7-2	TRBJ2-7	13	TRBD1	CASSANRDRRLYF	TGTGCCAGCAGCGCGAACCGGGACAGGCGTCTGTACTTC
NA	TRBV11-2	TRBJ2-3	14	TRBD2	CASCVAGGIDTQYF	TGTGCCAGCTGTGTAGCGGGGGGGATAGATACGCAGTATTTT
few	TRBV18	TRBJ1-5	17	TRBD1	CASSAIGTGRGSQPQHF	TGTGCCAGCTCAGCTATCGGGACAGGGAGGGGAAGTCAGCCCCAGCATTTT
few	TRBV10-3	TRBJ2-3	14	NA	CAISSGGSTDTQYF	TGTGCCATCAGTTCAGGGGGGAGCACAGATACGCAGTATTTT
NA	TRBV5-1	TRBJ2-7	12	NA	CASPRDYYEQYF	TGCGCCAGTCCGAGAGACTATTACGAGCAGTACTTC
NA	TRBV27	TRBJ2-6	17	NA	CASSSTGVVAGANVLTF	TGTGCCAGCAGTTCGACAGGTGTCGTCGCCGGGGCCAACGTCCTGACTTTC
NA	TRBV7-9	TRBJ2-1	16	TRBD2	CASSLEAGASYNEQFF	TGTGCCAGCAGCTTAGAGGCGGGAGCATCCTACAATGAGCAGTTCTTC
NA	TRBV7-3	TRBJ2-1	13	NA	CASSPGQNNEQFF	TGTGCCAGCAGCCCCGGACAGAACAATGAGCAGTTCTTC
NA	TRBV5-1	TRBJ2-1	16	TRBD2	CASRNGGLAGADEQFF	TGCGCCAGCAGAAATGGGGGGCTAGCGGGAGCTGATGAGCAGTTCTTC
NA	TRBV29-1	TRBJ2-6	13	NA	CSVLQGGANVLTF	TGCAGCGTTCTCCAGGGGGGGGCCAACGTCCTGACTTTC
NA	TRBV18	TRBJ2-2	15	TRBD2	CASSSRERGAGELFF	TGTGCCAGCTCATCGCGGGAGAGGGGAGCCGGGGAGCTGTTTTTT
NA	TRBV29-1	TRBJ1-1	13	NA	CSVESGTRTEAFF	TGCAGCGTTGAAAGCGGGACGCGCACTGAAGCTTTCTTT
NA	TRBV5-1	TRBJ2-7	13	NA	CASSLRTTGEQYF	TGCGCCAGCAGCTTGCGGACAACGGGCGAGCAGTACTTC
NA	TRBV10-3	TRBJ1-5	15	TRBD1	CAISERSGGNQPQHF	TGTGCCATCAGTGAGCGGTCAGGGGGTAATCAGCCCCAGCATTTT
NA	TRBV27	TRBJ1-2	15	TRBD1	CASSFRDRGIGGYTF	TGTGCCAGCAGTTTCCGGGACAGGGGAATTGGTGGCTACACCTTC
once	TRBV6-5	TRBJ1-1	15	TRBD1	CASSLIRDRNTEAFF	TGTGCCAGCAGCCTTATCCGGGACAGGAACACTGAAGCTTTCTTT
NA	TRBV6-5	TRBJ2-7	12	NA	CASSYRDYEQYF	TGTGCCAGCAGTTACCGAGACTACGAGCAGTACTTC
NA	TRBV28	TRBJ2-1	20	TRBD2	CASSSGLAREWGISYNEQFF	TGTGCCAGCAGTTCCGGACTAGCCCGGGAGTGGGGAATCTCCTACAATGAGCAGTTCTTC
NA	TRBV6-1	TRBJ1-5	14	TRBD1	CASTTRGRNQPQHF	TGTGCCAGCACTACCAGGGGGCGAAATCAGCCCCAGCATTTT
NA	TRBV11-3	TRBJ2-7	18	TRBD2	CASSLERIGGNYSYEQYF	TGTGCCAGCAGCTTAGAGCGTATCGGGGGGAATTACTCCTACGAGCAGTACTTC
NA	TRBV6-1	TRBJ1-4	13	NA	CASRAATNEKLFF	TGTGCCAGCAGGGCCGCAACTAATGAAAAACTGTTTTTT
few	TRBV6-5	TRBJ2-7	11	NA	CAVGWGNEQYF	TGTGCCGTCGGGTGGGGCAACGAGCAGTACTTC
NA	TRBV2	TRBJ1-5	16	NA	CASSYLGARSNQPQHF	TGTGCCAGCAGTTATCTGGGGGCTCGTAGCAATCAGCCCCAGCATTTT
NA	TRBV5-1	TRBJ2-5	13	TRBD2	CASKPSGQETQYF	TGCGCCAGCAAGCCTAGCGGACAAGAGACCCAGTACTTC
NA	TRBV7-9	TRBJ2-1	16	TRBD2	CASSLTSGGSYNEQFF	TGTGCCAGCAGCTTGACTAGCGGGGGCTCCTACAATGAGCAGTTCTTC
few	TRBV11-3	TRBJ2-7	14	NA	CASSLAEGYYEQYF	TGTGCCAGCAGCTTAGCCGAGGGCTACTACGAGCAGTACTTC
NA	TRBV5-1	TRBJ1-3	15	TRBD1	CASSDGQGPGNTIYF	TGCGCCAGCAGCGACGGACAGGGACCTGGAAACACCATATATTTT
NA	TRBV5-1	TRBJ2-7	14	TRBD2	CASSSAGGPYEQYF	TGCGCCAGCAGCTCGGCGGGAGGACCCTACGAGCAGTACTTC
NA	TRBV5-1	TRBJ2-3	15	TRBD1	CASSLGDRVADTQYF	TGCGCCAGCAGCTTAGGGGACAGGGTCGCAGATACGCAGTATTTT
NA	TRBV7-6	TRBJ2-5	16	NA	CASSLALIAVQETQYF	TGTGCCAGCAGCCTAGCCCTAATAGCGGTCCAAGAGACCCAGTACTTC
NA	TRBV1	TRBJ1-5	15	NA	CTSSTDGNSNQPQHF	TGCACCAGCAGCACAGACGGTAATAGCAATCAGCCCCAGCATTTT
NA	TRBV7-9	TRBJ1-2	13	NA	CASSLTQGIGYTF	TGTGCCAGCAGCTTGACCCAGGGGATCGGCTACACCTTC
NA	TRBV28	TRBJ2-1	14	NA	CASSVWGPGNEQFF	TGTGCCAGCAGTGTATGGGGTCCAGGGAATGAGCAGTTCTTC
NA	TRBV28	TRBJ2-1	14	NA	CASSWGPPYNEQFF	TGTGCCAGCAGTTGGGGCCCGCCCTACAATGAGCAGTTCTTC
NA	TRBV19	TRBJ2-7	15	NA	CASSSGLLAVYEQYF	TGTGCCAGTAGTTCGGGTTTACTAGCCGTTTACGAGCAGTACTTC
NA	TRBV28	TRBJ2-7	13	TRBD2	CASSLAGGYEQYF	TGTGCCAGCAGTCTGGCGGGAGGCTACGAGCAGTACTTC
NA	TRBV7-8	TRBJ2-7	16	TRBD2	CASSPRTSETSYEQYF	TGTGCCAGCAGCCCCCGGACTAGCGAGACTTCCTACGAGCAGTACTTC
NA	TRBV4-1	TRBJ2-2	17	TRBD1	CASSQDSTGTGAGELFF	TGCGCCAGCAGCCAAGATTCAACCGGGACAGGGGCCGGGGAGCTGTTTTTT
NA	TRBV5-1	TRBJ2-3	15	NA	CASSQRGSSTDTQYF	TGCGCCAGCAGTCAACGGGGATCTAGCACAGATACGCAGTATTTT
once	TRBV10-2	TRBJ2-3	15	TRBD1	CASSDRTGLTDTQYF	TGCGCCAGCAGTGACCGGACAGGGCTCACAGATACGCAGTATTTT
NA	TRBV30	TRBJ1-1	16	NA	CAWYSGQGKENTEAFF	TGTGCCTGGTACTCAGGGCAGGGGAAAGAAAACACTGAAGCTTTCTTT
NA	TRBV19	TRBJ1-1	15	TRBD1	CASSIAGQGYTEAFF	TGTGCCAGTAGTATAGCAGGACAGGGTTACACTGAAGCTTTCTTT
NA	TRBV2	TRBJ2-1	18	TRBD2	CASSNPGTSGSSYNEQFF	TGTGCCAGCAGTAACCCCGGGACTAGCGGGAGCTCCTACAATGAGCAGTTCTTC
once	TRBV29-1	TRBJ1-5	15	TRBD1	CSVQRAGQGNQPQHF	TGCAGCGTTCAAAGGGCCGGACAGGGCAATCAGCCCCAGCATTTT
many	TRBV30	TRBJ2-7	14	NA	CAWSLVPSSYEQYF	TGTGCCTGGAGTCTCGTGCCGAGCTCCTACGAGCAGTACTTC
NA	TRBV2	TRBJ2-5	14	NA	CASIADRAGETQYF	TGTGCCAGCATAGCGGACCGCGCTGGGGAGACCCAGTACTTC
NA	TRBV28	TRBJ2-1	12	NA	CASSFNGNEQFF	TGTGCCAGCAGTTTTAACGGGAATGAGCAGTTCTTC
NA	TRBV29-1	TRBJ2-1	14	NA	CSVGLAGLYNEQFF	TGCAGCGTTGGTCTGGCGGGACTCTACAATGAGCAGTTCTTC
once	TRBV28	TRBJ2-5	16	TRBD2	CASSFLAGAVEETQYF	TGTGCCAGCAGTTTTCTGGCGGGAGCGGTTGAGGAGACCCAGTACTTC